This T cell receptor beta chain originates from a study of siplizumab effects on memory and regulatory T cells. The germline CDR1 and CDR2 sequences are MDHEN and SYDVKM. The junction had 19 bases not matched to a gene; V was cut back by 6 bases and J by 5 bases. This CDR3 contains 19 residues. The table came from immunoSEQ multiplex PCR; TCRdb's copy has only in-frame clones and leaves some out. The sample has tens of thousands of clones, around nine tenths seen once. Findings of the study overall: The study found naive T cells seemingly more diverse than memory cells and seemingly major alloresponse contributors. Suppression by proliferating Tregs derived from siplizumab cultures was not verified.

About this clone: Antigen specificity is unknown.

The sequencing input was Tregs sorted from blood. The V and J genes are TRBV28 and TRBJ2-5, with TRBD2 matching over 12 bases. The sequence came from a human donor in good health. The CDR3 DNA is TGTGCCAGCAGCAAATCCTTTCTGACTAGCGGGAGTATTAGGGAGACCCAGTACTTC. It encodes CASSKSFLTSGSIRETQYF. Full variable domain (remainder filled in from reference TRBV28 and TRBJ2-5): DVKVTQSSRYLVKRTGEKVFLECVQDMDHENMFWYRQDPGLGLRLIYFSYDVKMKEKGDIPEGYSVSREKKERFSLILESASTNQTSMYLCASSKSFLTSGSIRETQYFGPGTRLLVL.